The 30 T cell receptor beta chains reported below all come from one sample, sequenced in a study of blood T cell repertoires in COVID-19. Using immunoSEQ multiplex PCR, the repertoire was profiled, and TCRdb retains in-frame clones only, with some absent. The table includes 80,000 to 85,000 clones, 70% to 90% detected once. Sequenced: peripheral blood. The receptors here all came from a woman aged 80 or over with acute or convalescent COVID-19.

The chain carries TRBV7-2 and TRBJ2-3; 11 bases are a match to TRBD1. The CDR3 loop spans 18 amino acids. CDR1 is SGHTA, CDR2 FQGNSA, per germline. Trimming cost V 5 bases and J 6 bases; bases outside gene matches: 16. The DNA of the CDR3 is TGTGCCAGCAGCGAGATCGGCGGGACAGGGGGGAGTCGGGATACGCAGTATTTT. It is translated as CASSEIGGTGGSRDTQYF. The full variable domain, its missing parts supplied by reference TRBV7-2 and TRBJ2-3, is GAGVSQSPSNKVTEKGKDVELRCDPISGHTALYWYRQSLGQGLEFLIYFQGNSAPDKSGLPSDRFSAERTGGSVSTLTIQRTQQEDSAVYLCASSEIGGTGGSRDTQYFGPGTRLTVL.

The chain recombines TRBV5-5 with TRBJ1-5; no definite D call. CDR1 and CDR2 from the germline V gene are SGHKS and YYEKEE (reference sequence). Trimming took off 4 bases at V and 4 bases at J, with 9 bases between the two ends. The length of the CDR3 is 13 residues. Here the CDR3 DNA reads TGTGCCAGCAGCCCCGAGGTTAATCAGCCCCAGCATTTT. It specifies CASSPEVNQPQHF.

The chain combines TRBV5-1 with TRBJ2-7; D is possibly TRBD1 (6 bases). Germline loops: CDR1 SGHRS, CDR2 YFSETQ. The CDR3 is made up of 14 amino acids. With 4 bases removed from V and 0 bases from J, the gap between germline ends came to 11 bases. Written as DNA, the CDR3 is TGCGCCAGCAGCCTTCGGGACAACTCCTACGAGCAGTACTTC. Protein sequence: CASSLRDNSYEQYF.

The chain combines TRBV3-1 (or the pseudogene TRBV3-2) with TRBJ1-3; no firm D call. This CDR3 has 13 amino acids. Trimming shortened V by 3 bases and J by 4 bases, and 7 bases separated the two germline ends. In germline, CDR1 is LGHDT, CDR2 YNNKEL (reference sequence). This CDR3 reads CASSQGLGNTIYF. For the CDR3, the DNA is TGTGCCAGCAGCCAGGGCCTGGGAAACACCATATATTTT.

In its sample, this clone was seen once. CDR3 loop: CASSDVRQILNYGYTF. DNA of the CDR3: TGTGCCAGCAGTGACGTGAGGCAGATCCTGAACTATGGCTACACCTTC. This rearrangement joins TRBV6-1 to TRBJ1-2, with D unresolved. The CDR3 is 16 amino acids. V was trimmed by 3 bases and J by 2 bases, leaving 16 bases between them. Per the germline V gene, CDR1 is MNHNS and CDR2 is SASEGT.

This chain connects TRBV2 to TRBJ2-3; 8 nucleotides line up with TRBD2. Losses at the gene ends were 5 bases for V and 3 bases for J; bases not matched to a gene: 1. This CDR3 region has 13 residues. Germline V gene data show CDR1 as SNHLY and CDR2 as FYNNEI. CDR3 DNA sequence: TGTGCCAGCAGTAGCGGGAGAACAGATACGCAGTATTTT. Its protein product is CASSSGRTDTQYF.

This chain connects TRBV29-1 to TRBJ2-7; 9 nucleotides match TRBD1. Germline trimming cut 0 bases from V and 3 bases from J; bases unmatched to any gene: 6. Germline V gene data show CDR1 as SQVTM and CDR2 as ANQGSEA. This CDR3 is 15 amino acids long. The CDR3 bases are TGCAGCGTTGAAGACTCGGACAGGGGTCTCTACGAGCAGTACTTC. It is translated as CSVEDSDRGLYEQYF.

V gene TRBV4-3 combines with J gene TRBJ2-1, with 9 bases fitting TRBD2. Looked up from germline, CDR1 is LGHNA and CDR2 is YSLEER. V lost 0 bases to trimming and J lost 4 bases; unmatched junction nucleotides: 10. The CDR3 loop spans 18 amino acids. CDR3 nucleotide sequence: TGCGCCAGCAGCCAAGATGGTCTAGCGGGGCCCCTTTACAATGAGCAGTTCTTC. The encoded protein is CASSQDGLAGPLYNEQFF.

J is TRBJ1-2 and V is TRBV6-5; 7 bases map to TRBD1. In germline, CDR1 is MNHEY, CDR2 SVGAGI. This CDR3 has 15 residues. Losses at the gene ends were 4 bases for V and 8 bases for J; bases not matched to a gene: 13. For the CDR3, the DNA is TGTGCCAGCAGTTCTTACACCGGGACAGAGGAGGGCTACACCTTC. Its translation: CASSSYTGTEEGYTF.

This chain links TRBV30 with TRBJ2-7, with 11 bases lining up with TRBD2. Germline V lookup: CDR1 GTSNPN, CDR2 SVGIG (reference sequence). Trimming removed 2 bases from V and 5 bases from J; junction bases left unmatched: 14. The CDR3 contains 17 residues. CDR3 coding DNA: TGTGCCTGGAGTTCCCTAGCGGGAGGAGCATTTAGGGACGAGCAGTACTTC. Amino acid sequence: CAWSSLAGGAFRDEQYF.

The chain joins TRBV3-1 (or the pseudogene TRBV3-2) to TRBJ2-7, with 9 bases matching TRBD2. CDR3 length: 16 amino acids. Germline CDR1 LGHDT, CDR2 YNNKEL (reference sequence). Trimming cost V 1 base and J 5 bases; bases outside gene matches: 9. The CDR3 here is CASSQGGSGRGHEQYF. CDR3 coding DNA: TGTGCCAGCAGCCAAGGGGGTAGCGGGAGAGGCCACGAGCAGTACTTC.

The chain uses TRBV5-1 and TRBJ2-7; D may be TRBD2 (6 bases). From germline, CDR1 is SGHRS and CDR2 YFSETQ. The CDR3 sequence is 14 residues long. Trimming left V 4 bases short and J 1 base short, with 12 bases between. The CDR3 sequence: CASSRSGNSYEQYF. DNA for the CDR3: TGCGCCAGCAGCCGTAGCGGCAATTCCTACGAGCAGTACTTC.

The genes are TRBV6-6 and TRBJ1-5, with TRBD1 matching 12 bases. The germline gives CDR1 MNHNY, CDR2 SVGAGI (reference sequence). V lost 5 bases, J lost 7 bases, and 3 bases stayed unmatched. There are 14 residues in the CDR3. The CDR3 reads CASSRGQGAQPQHF. CDR3 bases: TGTGCCAGCAGTCGGGGACAGGGGGCCCAGCCCCAGCATTTT.

The chain couples TRBV18 to TRBJ2-7, with TRBD1 matching over 11 bases. After removal of 5 bases from V and 6 bases from J, the junction contained 15 bases not matched to a gene. CDR1 and CDR2 (germline): KGHSH, LQKENI. The length of the CDR3 is 17 residues. In DNA form, the CDR3 reads TGTGCCAGCTCAACAAGTATTTCAGGGACAGGGGGAGGCGAGCAGTACTTC. It encodes CASSTSISGTGGGEQYF.

The rearrangement links TRBV5-4 to TRBJ2-3, with TRBD2 identical over 7 bases. The CDR3 loop spans 13 amino acids. Losses at the gene ends were 5 bases for V and 2 bases for J; bases not matched to a gene: 2. Germline-derived CDR1 and CDR2 are SGHNT and YYREEE (reference sequence). CDR3 loop: CASRRDYTDTQYF. The CDR3 DNA reads TGTGCCAGCAGACGGGACTACACAGATACGCAGTATTTT.

As DNA, the CDR3 is TGCGCCAGCAGCCAAGATATGCAGGGGAAGCGCTCCTATAATTCACCCCTCCACTTT. Translated, it gives CASSQDMQGKRSYNSPLHF. The V call is TRBV4-1, the J call TRBJ1-6, with D possibly being TRBD1 (6 bases). V was trimmed by 0 bases and J by 0 bases, leaving 15 bases between them. CDR1 is MGHRA, CDR2 YSYEKL, per germline. The CDR3 has 19 amino acids.

The rearrangement joins TRBV7-9 to TRBJ1-4, with 7 bases identical to TRBD1. CDR1 and CDR2 from the germline V gene are SEHNR and FQNEAQ (reference sequence). CDR3 length: 15 amino acids. V lost 5 bases to trimming and J lost 10 bases; unmatched junction nucleotides: 13. CDR3 amino acids: CASSTLRPGGVKLFF. CDR3 DNA sequence: TGTGCCAGCAGCACCCTCCGCCCAGGGGGTGTAAAACTGTTTTTT.

This sequence joins TRBV6-1 and TRBJ2-1; possibly TRBD2 for D (5 bases). The CDR3 is 16 amino acids. The V gene's germline CDR1 is MNHNS and CDR2 SASEGT. Trimming cost V 4 bases and J 7 bases, with 20 bases left between them. CDR3 loop: CASSGRMGSSTNEQFF. The CDR3, as DNA: TGTGCCAGCAGTGGTCGTATGGGGTCTAGCACGAATGAGCAGTTCTTC.

CDR3 DNA: TGTGCCAGCAGCACAATAGCGTCCTTCCAAGAGACCCAGTACTTC. Its protein is CASSTIASFQETQYF. The chain has TRBV21-1 and TRBJ2-5; TRBD2, the D gene given by the table, was not confirmed from the DNA. TRBV21-1 has pseudogene status. The length of the CDR3 is 15 residues.

This clone was counted once. The chain has TRBV9 and TRBJ2-3; maybe TRBD2 (5 bases). The CDR3 extends over 14 amino acids. The V and J ends lost 3 bases and 1 base respectively, with 9 bases between them. Germline CDR1 SGDLS, CDR2 YYNGEE. The chain's CDR3 is CASSEIGGTDTQYF. CDR3 coding DNA: TGTGCCAGCAGCGAGATCGGGGGCACAGATACGCAGTATTTT.

CDR3 bases: TGTGCCAGCAGTTGGGGTCCAGCGGGGGGGCAAAGCGGGGAGCTGTTTTTT. As protein: CASSWGPAGGQSGELFF. The J gene is TRBJ2-2, the V gene TRBV6-2 or TRBV6-3; the match to TRBD2 covers 10 bases. This CDR3 is 17 amino acids long. J gave up 7 bases and V 4 bases, and 12 bases lay outside the gene matches. CDR1 is MNHEY and CDR2 is SVGEGT in the germline V gene.

This clone was seen a single time. The gene calls are TRBV13 and TRBJ1-1; 7 nucleotides agree with TRBD1. The CDR3 covers 13 residues. Per the germline V gene, CDR1 is PRHDT and CDR2 is FYEKMQ (reference sequence). The V and J ends lost 0 bases and 7 bases, in that order; junction bases with no gene match: 2. The CDR3 reads CASSLGDRLEAFF. The DNA for the CDR3 is TGTGCCAGCAGCTTAGGGGACAGGCTTGAAGCTTTCTTT.

V usage is TRBV5-6 and J usage is TRBJ2-7, with TRBD2 matching over 14 bases. V shed 4 bases and J 3 bases; nucleotides not matched to a gene: 6. CDR3 length: 16 residues. The germline V gene has CDR1 SGHDT and CDR2 YYEEEE. CDR3 DNA sequence: TGTGCCAGCAGCGCGGAAGGGACTAGCGGGAGCTACGAGCAGTACTTC. Translating it yields CASSAEGTSGSYEQYF.

V usage is TRBV7-9 and J usage is TRBJ2-6; possible D gene TRBD2, 5 bases. The CDR3 contains 18 residues. V was shortened by 5 bases and J by 0 bases, with 17 bases between the two germline ends. Germline V gene data show CDR1 as SEHNR and CDR2 as FQNEAQ (reference sequence). Here the CDR3 reads CASSTVERRFSGANVLTF. The CDR3 DNA follows: TGTGCCAGCAGCACCGTAGAGAGGAGGTTCTCTGGGGCCAACGTCCTGACTTTC.

The genes are TRBV2 and TRBJ2-7; TRBD1 matches at 10 bases. The ends lost 5 bases at V and 6 bases at J; junction bases unmatched: 7. The CDR3 consists of 14 residues. Germline CDR1 reads SNHLY; CDR2 reads FYNNEI. The CDR3 nucleotides are TGTGCCAGCAGTTATACCGGGACAGGGGTCGAGCAGTACTTC. Translated, it gives CASSYTGTGVEQYF.

The chain couples TRBV27 to TRBJ1-5, with D perhaps TRBD1 (6 bases). The ends were cut back, 3 bases at V and 6 bases at J, with 12 bases in the middle. The CDR3 is made up of 14 amino acids. Germline assignment: CDR1 MNHEY and CDR2 SMNVEV (reference sequence). CDR3 nucleotides: TGTGCCAGCAGTTTCGTAGGGGGTGCTCAGCCCCAGCATTTT. As protein: CASSFVGGAQPQHF.

Here the CDR3 DNA reads TGCGCCAGCAGCTCTCCGGGACAGAACTATGGCTACACCTTC. Residues: CASSSPGQNYGYTF. The chain uses TRBV5-1 and TRBJ1-2; 7 nucleotides line up with TRBD1. J lost 2 bases, V lost 3 bases, and 4 bases had no gene match. The CDR3 loop spans 14 amino acids. Germline CDR1 and CDR2: SGHRS and YFSETQ. Full variable domain (rest looked up from reference TRBV5-1 and TRBJ1-2): KAGVTQTPRYLIKTRGQQVTLSCSPISGHRSVSWYQQTPGQGLQFLFEYFSETQRNKGNFPGRFSGRQFSNSRSEMNVSTLELGDSALYLCASSSPGQNYGYTFGSGTRLTVV.

V gene TRBV6-5 combines with J gene TRBJ2-3; D perhaps matches TRBD1 (6 bases). CDR3 length: 15 amino acids. CDR1 and CDR2 (germline): MNHEY, SVGAGI. V dropped 4 bases and J dropped 1 base, with 12 bases sitting between them. CDR3 bases: TGTGCCAGCAGTTCGTCAGGGGTTGGCACAGATACGCAGTATTTT. Its translation is CASSSSGVGTDTQYF.

The chain employs TRBV19 and TRBJ1-2; possibly TRBD1 for D (5 bases). This CDR3 comprises 14 residues. Trimming took 1 base from V and 2 from J, leaving 8 bases between them. CDR1 and CDR2 from the germline V gene are LNHDA and SQIVND (reference sequence). The CDR3 spells CASSIVNRNYGYTF. CDR3 nucleotide sequence: TGTGCCAGTAGTATAGTCAACAGGAACTATGGCTACACCTTC.

The chain carries TRBV27 and TRBJ1-5; 8 bases line up with TRBD1. The trim removed 6 bases at V and 0 bases at J, leaving 4 bases unmatched. Germline loops: CDR1 MNHEY, CDR2 SMNVEV (reference sequence). The CDR3 totals 15 residues. The CDR3 reads CASRDREFSNQPQHF. The CDR3 DNA reads as TGTGCCAGCAGGGACAGGGAGTTTAGCAATCAGCCCCAGCATTTT.